This is a list of T cell receptor beta chains from one sample in a study of blood T cell repertoires in COVID-19. TCRdb's copy holds only in-frame clones and misses some; the assay was immunoSEQ multiplex PCR. In the table there are approximately 150,000 clones, 82% of which are singletons. The sequenced sample was peripheral blood. The receptor source for this set is a human donor with acute or convalescent COVID-19. The donor label of this sample is uncertain. The conserved cysteine and the conserved F or W are not part of the CDR3 here. Fields, in order: J gene, V gene, CDR3 protein.

TRBJ1-2,TRBV12-3/TRBV12-4,ASSLASTGGYT
TRBJ1-2,TRBV11-2,ASSLEAGGHYGYT
TRBJ1-5,TRBV6-5,ASSSRPNLPQH
TRBJ1-1,TRBV18,ASSPKGQGNTEAF
TRBJ1-3,TRBV29-1,SVQGHGDGNTIY
TRBJ1-2,TRBV6-5,ASSRQGGDYGYT
TRBJ1-3,TRBV6-6,ASSPGQLGNTIY
TRBJ1-5,TRBV19,ASNQYRDSNQPQH
TRBJ2-5,TRBV5-6,ASSLDRGLGAQY
TRBJ1-1,TRBV3-1/TRBV3-2,ASSLAGSTEAF
TRBJ1-1,TRBV5-1,ASSLGQGEAF
TRBJ2-3,TRBV4-1,ASSQDGSQLSTDTQY
TRBJ2-5,TRBV2,AGGGDRQETQY
TRBJ1-5,TRBV6-5,ASRRQGWQPQH
TRBJ1-1,TRBV7-2,ASSLGQGNTEAF
TRBJ1-2,TRBV3-1/TRBV3-2,ASSPWTGEAMGYT
TRBJ2-5,TRBV4-2,ASSQDLRGLGETQY
TRBJ1-1,TRBV11-2,ASSARRTGRMTEAF
TRBJ1-2,TRBV7-2,ASSLGLWEGGYT
TRBJ2-7,TRBV5-6,ASSFRGLAGGLEQY
TRBJ2-5,TRBV4-1,ASSQDPHGGAQETQY
TRBJ1-1,TRBV7-2,ASTLDRVGTEAF
TRBJ1-5,TRBV6-5,ASSSLAGYSNQPQH
TRBJ2-2,TRBV5-1,ASSFRQGPTGELF
TRBJ1-1,TRBV6-1,ASSETRPHRAF
TRBJ2-7,TRBV15,ATSRFSGYEQY
TRBJ1-1,TRBV29-1,SVGRNRGRTEAF
TRBJ1-4,TRBV29-1,SVVARARGHEKLF
TRBJ2-5,TRBV6-2/TRBV6-3,ASSYETTGGGGETQY
TRBJ2-3,TRBV10-1,ASSLAGPTDTQY
TRBJ1-4,TRBV7-9,ASSLRDRGEEKLF
TRBJ2-1,TRBV11-2,ASSFGAGGNVNEQF
TRBJ2-7,TRBV20-1,SASRPGFSYEQY
TRBJ1-6,TRBV6-1,ASSETGGRISPLH
TRBJ1-1,TRBV11-3,ASSLVRNTEAF
TRBJ2-7,TRBV11-1,ASSSTGNRNEQY
TRBJ2-7,TRBV5-1,ASSLEGQGVHEQY
TRBJ1-5,TRBV7-6,ASSLGQASNQPQH
TRBJ1-1,TRBV5-1,ASSSDSLNTEAF
TRBJ2-3,TRBV7-2,ASSSLGVADTQY
TRBJ1-5,TRBV6-4,ASSETRNQPQH
TRBJ1-1,TRBV6-2/TRBV6-3,ASSPRGDTEAF
TRBJ1-5,TRBV7-9,ASTLTGAQPQH
TRBJ2-3,TRBV7-2,ASSPRGASTDTQY
TRBJ1-2,TRBV7-9,ASSFSTIRGETGYT
TRBJ2-3,TRBV30,AWSVSTGRSTDTQY
TRBJ2-2,TRBV5-1,ASSLRLAGELF
TRBJ2-1,TRBV6-5,ASSFSGLAGNNEQF